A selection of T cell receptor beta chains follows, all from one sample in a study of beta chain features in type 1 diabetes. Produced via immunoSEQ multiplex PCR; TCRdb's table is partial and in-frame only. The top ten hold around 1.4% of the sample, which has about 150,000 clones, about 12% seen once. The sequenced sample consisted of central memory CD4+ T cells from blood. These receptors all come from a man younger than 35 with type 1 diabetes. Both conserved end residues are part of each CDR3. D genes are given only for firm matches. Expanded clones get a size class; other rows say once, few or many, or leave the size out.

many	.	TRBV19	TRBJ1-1	TGTGCCAGTAGTCCACAGAACACTGAAGCTTTCTTT	CASSPQNTEAFF
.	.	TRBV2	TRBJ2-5	TGTGCCAGCAGTGAAACGACAGTCCAAGAGACCCAGTACTTC	CASSETTVQETQYF
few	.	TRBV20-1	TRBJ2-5	TGCAGTGTGGCGGAGAAGACCCAGTACTTC	CSVAEKTQYF
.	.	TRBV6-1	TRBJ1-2	TGTGCCAGCAGTGAATCCTGGACAGCCAAATACCTGTCCGGCTACACCTTC	CASSESWTAKYLSGYTF
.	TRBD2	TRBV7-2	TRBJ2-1	TGTGCCAGCAGCTTAGATTCGCTAGCGGGGGTCTACAATGAGCAGTTCTTC	CASSLDSLAGVYNEQFF
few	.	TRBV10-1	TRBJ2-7	TGCGCCAGCAGTGAGTCGCAGGACTCCTACGAGCAGTACTTC	CASSESQDSYEQYF
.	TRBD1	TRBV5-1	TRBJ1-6	TGCGCCAGCAGCTTGGGACAGGGAAATTCACCCCTCCACTTT	CASSLGQGNSPLHF
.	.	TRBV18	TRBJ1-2	TGTGCCAGCTCACAATCAGGGCCCAGAGACTATGGCTACACCTTC	CASSQSGPRDYGYTF
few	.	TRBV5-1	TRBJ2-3	TGCGCCAGCAGCCCCACACCCGAGGTGGATACGCAGTATTTT	CASSPTPEVDTQYF
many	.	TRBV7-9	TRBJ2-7	TGTGCCAGCAGCGATCTGACTGGCTCCTACGAGCAGTACTTC	CASSDLTGSYEQYF
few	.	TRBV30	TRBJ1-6	TGTGCCTGGAGTGTGGGCTCCTATAATTCACCCCTCCACTTT	CAWSVGSYNSPLHF
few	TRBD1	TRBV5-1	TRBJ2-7	TGCGCCAGCATTTTTTTACCGGGACAGGGGTTCGAGCAGTACTTC	CASIFLPGQGFEQYF
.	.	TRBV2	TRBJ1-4	TGTGCCAGCAGTGAAGCGTCGCAGTCTAATGAAAAACTGTTTTTT	CASSEASQSNEKLFF
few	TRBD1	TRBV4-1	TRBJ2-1	TGCGCCAGCAGCCGGAGGGGACAGGGGGAGTTGGGTGAGCAGTTCTTC	CASSRRGQGELGEQFF
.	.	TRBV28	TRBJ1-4	TGTGCCAGCACCTATTCAGAAGAAAAACTGTTTTTT	CASTYSEEKLFF
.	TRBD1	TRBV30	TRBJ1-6	TGTGCCTGGAGTTTGAGGACAGGGTATAATTCACCCCTCCACTTT	CAWSLRTGYNSPLHF
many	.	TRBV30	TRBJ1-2	TGTGCCTGGGAGGCCTCCACAGCCTCCTTCTTC	CAWEASTASFF
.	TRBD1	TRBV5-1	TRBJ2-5	TGCGCCAGCAGCTTAACCACAGGACAGGTTCAAGAGACCCAGTACTTC	CASSLTTGQVQETQYF
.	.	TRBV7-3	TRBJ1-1	TGTGCCAGCAGCCCTCAGGGGAACACTGAAGCTTTCTTT	CASSPQGNTEAFF
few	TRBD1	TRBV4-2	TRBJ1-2	TGTGCCAGCAGCCAAGATTGGGGGACAGGGCAAGGCTACACCTTC	CASSQDWGTGQGYTF
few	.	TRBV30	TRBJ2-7	TGTGCCTGGAGTCCAGACAGCTACGAGCAGTACTTC	CAWSPDSYEQYF
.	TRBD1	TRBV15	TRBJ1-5	TGTGCCACCGGGCGCGACAGGGGGCAATTTGAGCCCCAGCATTTT	CATGRDRGQFEPQHF